A selection of T cell receptor beta chains follows, all from one sample in a study of regulatory T cells in long-lasting Graves disease. TCRdb redid the calling of the multiplex PCR reads with MiXCR, one entry per CDR3 protein. This table has 550,000 to 600,000 distinct CDR3 sequences, about 16% appearing once. These records were also assigned to another study, of T cells in Graves' hyperthyroidism and ophthalmopathy.

Sequences were derived from peripheral blood mononuclear cells (PBMCs), sampled at new diagnosis, from a patient treated with antithyroid drugs. These receptors originate from a man aged 18 to 29 with Graves disease. Each CDR3 is given with its conserved first and last residue. The D gene is left open where the match is weak. The size field is filled for only some rows; it gives once, few, many or a size class.

v_gene	j_gene	abundance	d_gene	CDR3nt	CDR3aa
TRBV27	TRBJ1-1	many	NA	TGTGCCAGCAGTTTTGAAGGAGTGAACACTGAAGCTTTCTTT	CASSFEGVNTEAFF
TRBV30	TRBJ1-1	many	TRBD1	TGTGCCTGGGAACAGGGGGCGAACACTGAAGCTTTCTTT	CAWEQGANTEAFF
TRBV12-5	TRBJ1-1	many	NA	TGTGCTAGTGGTTCGAAATTAGGGACGGACACTGAAGCTTTCTTT	CASGSKLGTDTEAFF
TRBV6-1	TRBJ2-1	once	NA	TGTGCCAGCACTTCCAAAGCGGAGATATACAATGAGCAGTTCTTC	CASTSKAEIYNEQFF
TRBV20-1	TRBJ2-7	many	TRBD2	TGCAGTGCTAGACAGCCTAGCGGGGCTCATTTGGGCTACGAGCAGTACTTC	CSARQPSGAHLGYEQYF
TRBV29-1	TRBJ1-4	NA	NA	TGCAGCGCTAACCGGGATAATGAAAAACTGTTTTTT	CSANRDNEKLFF
TRBV6-2/TRBV6-3	TRBJ2-7	many	NA	TGTGCCAGCAGTTATTACGGGGGCGGTTCCTACGAGCAGTACTTC	CASSYYGGGSYEQYF
TRBV11-2	TRBJ2-7	many	NA	TGTGCCAGCAGCTTTCACGAGCAGTACTTC	CASSFHEQYF
TRBV20-1	TRBJ2-1	many	NA	TGCAGTGCTGGGGGACCCAACTACAATGAGCAGTTCTTC	CSAGGPNYNEQFF
TRBV28	TRBJ2-1	many	NA	TGTGCCAGCAGTTCCCCCCCCTTAGCTAGCAATGAGCAGTTCTTC	CASSSPPLASNEQFF
TRBV30	TRBJ2-5	many	TRBD2	TGTGCCGGGACTAGCGGGGATCAAGAGACCCAGTACTTC	CAGTSGDQETQYF
TRBV7-8	TRBJ1-2	many	NA	TGTGCCAGCAGCGGGACGGAGGCTGCGGGTGGCTACACCTTC	CASSGTEAAGGYTF
TRBV7-9	TRBJ2-3	many	NA	TGTGCCAGCAGCCCCCCGTCGGTCACAGATACGCAGTATTTT	CASSPPSVTDTQYF
TRBV16	TRBJ2-7	NA	TRBD2	TGTGCCAGCAGCCAATCCTTTACGCGGGAGGCCTACGAGCAGTACTTC	CASSQSFTREAYEQYF
TRBV19	TRBJ1-5	NA	NA	TGTGCCAGTAAACTACAGGGAAATCAGCCCCAGCATTTT	CASKLQGNQPQHF
TRBV11-2	TRBJ2-7	many	NA	TGTGCCAGCAGATTCCCGGGACGCGGGAACTACGAGCAGTACTTC	CASRFPGRGNYEQYF
TRBV20-1	TRBJ2-2	many	TRBD2	TGCAGTGCCGAGACTAGCGCATACGCGAACACCGGGGAGCTGTTTTTT	CSAETSAYANTGELFF
TRBV6-1	TRBJ1-2	many	NA	TGTGCCACCACTTTAAAGCCCGAGGATATTTACTATGGCTACACCTTC	CATTLKPEDIYYGYTF
TRBV4-2	TRBJ1-1	few	NA	TGTGCCAGCAGCCAGGCAGCGGGGAACACTGAAGCTTTCTTT	CASSQAAGNTEAFF